A single sample gave rise to the 8 T cell receptor beta chains below, sequenced in a study of OX40 agonist ivuxolimab in advanced cancers. Sequencing used immunoSEQ multiplex PCR; TCRdb keeps in-frame clones, though not all of them. The table includes about 14,000 clones, over 75% detected once. The input for sequencing was CD4+ or CD8+ T cells sorted from blood, taken in a trial of the OX40 agonist ivuxolimab. These receptor sequences come from an adult with an advanced solid tumor such as melanoma, head and neck, liver or kidney cancer.

The chain employs TRBV13 and TRBJ2-1; D perhaps matches TRBD2 (6 bases). V lost 6 bases and J lost 3, with 12 bases in between. CDR3 length: 14 amino acids. Germline CDR1 reads PRHDT; CDR2 reads FYEKMQ (reference sequence). CDR3 nucleotide sequence: TGTGCCAGCAGAACTATTAGCGGCTACAATGAGCAGTTCTTC. Translating it yields CASRTISGYNEQFF.

The chain carries TRBV15 and TRBJ2-6; possible D gene TRBD2, 5 bases. With 3 bases removed from V and 4 bases from J, the gap between germline ends came to 13 bases. CDR1 and CDR2 (germline): LNHNV, YYDKDF (reference sequence). This CDR3 is built from 16 residues. CDR3 loop: CATSRDRGSGANVLTF. The CDR3 DNA is TGTGCCACCAGCAGGGACCGGGGTTCCGGGGCCAACGTCCTGACTTTC.

This chain connects TRBV5-8 to TRBJ2-1, with D tentatively TRBD2 (6 bases). The V end was cut by 7 bases, the J end by 9 bases, with 8 bases between. The germline CDR1 and CDR2 sequences are SGHTS and YDEGEE. This CDR3 contains 10 residues. The CDR3 bases are TGTGCCAGCGGGCGGGGTGAGCAGTTCTTC. Amino acids: CASGRGEQFF.

This chain joins TRBV4-1 and TRBJ2-4; D gene unclear. The V gene's germline CDR1 is MGHRA and CDR2 YSYEKL. CDR3 length: 15 residues. V lost 1 base and J 9 bases, leaving 16 bases between the germline ends. The DNA for the CDR3 is TGCGCCAGCAGCCAAGCTGGCGGAGTTAGGGTCATTCAGTACTTC. It translates to CASSQAGGVRVIQYF.

V is TRBV6-1 and J is TRBJ2-7, with 9 nucleotides matching TRBD1. J gave up 3 bases and V 3 bases, and 3 bases lay outside the gene matches. There are 14 residues in the CDR3. Germline lookup yields CDR1 MNHNS and CDR2 SASEGT. DNA of the CDR3: TGTGCCAGCAGTGACGGGACAGGGATCTACGAGCAGTACTTC. It encodes CASSDGTGIYEQYF.

The chain recombines TRBV21-1 with TRBJ2-3; no check of the table's D call, TRBD2, against the DNA was made. TRBV21-1 is tagged as a pseudogene. The CDR3 contains 18 residues. DNA of the CDR3: TGTGCCAGCAGCCACCGGGGGGGTGGGATTTACGTGGGAGATACGCAGTATTTT. Amino acid sequence: CASSHRGGGIYVGDTQYF.

This clone was recorded only once. The V gene is TRBV30, the J gene TRBJ1-2; the D gene is possibly TRBD1 (5 bases). In germline, CDR1 is GTSNPN, CDR2 SVGIG (reference sequence). This CDR3 region has 13 residues. V was cut by 7 bases and J by 4 bases, with 16 bases left in between. The CDR3 nucleotides are TGTGCCTTTATTTGGGGCCTACCCTATGGCTACACCTTC. This codes for CAFIWGLPYGYTF.

The rearrangement joins TRBV19 to TRBJ1-2; TRBD1 might be the D (5 bases). There are 16 residues in the CDR3. The germline V and J ends were trimmed by 4 bases and 1 base, with 16 bases remaining between them. The V gene's germline CDR1 is LNHDA and CDR2 SQIVND (reference sequence). CDR3 in amino acids: CASSNMDEDINYGYTF. As DNA, the CDR3 is TGTGCCAGTAGTAATATGGACGAGGACATTAACTATGGCTACACCTTC. Variable domain in full (rest from reference TRBV19 and TRBJ1-2): DGGITQSPKYLFRKEGQNVTLSCEQNLNHDAMYWYRQDPGQGLRLIYYSQIVNDFQKGDIAEGYSVSREKKESFPLTVTSAQKNPTAFYLCASSNMDEDINYGYTFGSGTRLTVV.